This T cell receptor beta chain was observed in a study of blood T cells in healthy people across ages. Broader study findings: Estimates based on one million T cells were treated as lower bounds. Diversity of TCR beta per million T cells declined in a roughly linear way with age.

With a J-beta primer mix and a sample-barcoded 5' primer, a second PCR ran about 7 to 12 cycles. CDR3-containing paired-end reads numbered at least 3 million in each sample. TCRdb fed the 5' RACE reads into MiXCR, producing one record per CDR3 protein. Seen here are about 2 million distinct CDR3 sequences, 49% observed once, and the top ten hold roughly 2.1%. From germline, CDR1 is MNHNS and CDR2 SASEGT. The CDR3 sequence is 15 residues long. As for this clonotype: Antigen specificity is unknown. One junction end disagrees with the germline gene, perhaps due to a read error.

A minimum of 7 million PBMCs was isolated per sample. V gene TRBV6-1 combines with J gene TRBJ2-1; 10 bases match TRBD1. The last part of the DNA fits TRBJ2-7 better; the J call may be wrong. The sample was blood. The TCR was taken from a woman aged 35 to 49 in good health. CDR3 in amino acids: CASTEGGTGAYEQYF. In DNA form, the CDR3 reads TGTGCCAGCACCGAAGGGGGGACAGGGGCCTATGAGCAGTACTTC.